This TCR beta chain was sequenced during a study of CD8 T cells in ankylosing spondylitis. Overall study findings and caveats: There was a TCR beta motif, made of several highly homologous variants, that appeared characteristic of ankylosing spondylitis blood.

TCRdb re-called the 5' RACE reads through MiXCR, storing one row per CDR3 protein. The sample gives about 250,000 distinct CDR3 sequences, roughly 32% of which show up once; around 4.2% is in the top ten. V lost 6 bases, J lost 0 bases, and 14 bases lay in between. The CDR3 length is 15 residues. Germline V lookup: CDR1 MDHEN, CDR2 SYDVKM. A few counts support this clonotype. The antigen is undetermined. Material: blood, either unsorted or a sorted T cell fraction (not recorded which). This sequence joins TRBV28 and TRBJ2-5; D possibly corresponds to TRBD2 (6 bases). The clonotype was recovered from a male donor with ankylosing spondylitis or in good health (not recorded which). CDR3 loop: CASRARGGDQETQYF. CDR3 in DNA: TGTGCCAGCAGGGCCCGAGGAGGGGACCAAGAGACCCAGTACTTC.